Below are 21 T cell receptor beta chains sequenced from a single sample in a study of somatic mutations in cytotoxic T cells in rheumatoid arthritis. TCRdb's table, derived via immunoSEQ multiplex PCR, lists solely in-frame clones and lacks some. The sample has 20,000 to 25,000 clones, approximately 78% seen once. The sequenced material came from CD8+ T cells sorted from blood. The receptors stem from an adult with rheumatoid arthritis.

The chain uses TRBV5-5 and TRBJ1-5, with a possible D match to TRBD1 (5 bases). The germline V gene has CDR1 SGHKS and CDR2 YYEKEE (reference sequence). Trimming cost V 0 bases and J 0 bases, with 7 bases left between them. The CDR3 length is 15 residues. CDR3: CASSLEGNSNQPQHF. CDR3 DNA sequence: TGTGCCAGCAGCTTGGAGGGGAATAGCAATCAGCCCCAGCATTTT. The whole variable domain, filled in from reference TRBV5-5 and TRBJ1-5, reads DAGVTQSPTHLIKTRGQQVTLRCSPISGHKSVSWYQQVLGQGPQFIFQYYEKEERGRGNFPDRFSARQFPNYSSELNVNALLLGDSALYLCASSLEGNSNQPQHFGDGTRLSIL.

The chain employs TRBV2 and TRBJ2-3; TRBD2 matches 10 bases. Germline CDR1 reads SNHLY; CDR2 reads FYNNEI. The V and J ends lost 6 bases and 2 bases, in that order; junction bases with no gene match: 5. The CDR3 length is 15 residues. CDR3 amino acids: CASRLTSGDTDTQYF. The CDR3 region has the DNA TGTGCCAGCAGACTCACTAGCGGGGACACAGATACGCAGTATTTT.

The chain combines TRBV7-9 with TRBJ2-3; perhaps TRBD1 as D (5 bases). The CDR3 extends over 14 amino acids. V was shortened by 1 base and J by 1 base, with 6 bases between the two germline ends. Germline V gene lookup returns CDR1 SEHNR and CDR2 FQNEAQ (reference sequence). CDR3 bases: TGTGCCAGCAGCTTAGAACAGGGCACAGATACGCAGTATTTT. Its translation: CASSLEQGTDTQYF. Looking up the rest from reference TRBV7-9 and TRBJ2-3 gives the full variable domain: DTGVSQNPRHKITKRGQNVTFRCDPISEHNRLYWYRQTLGQGPEFLTYFQNEAQLEKSRLLSDRFSAERPKGSFSTLEIQRTEQGDSAMYLCASSLEQGTDTQYFGPGTRLTVL.

The genes are TRBV5-1 and TRBJ1-4; D gene uncertain. V gave up 0 bases and J gave up 7 bases, with 13 bases separating them. This CDR3 has 15 amino acids. Per the germline V gene, CDR1 is SGHRS and CDR2 is YFSETQ. The CDR3 DNA reads TGCGCCAGCAGCTTGGCACCGGGTCCGGGTGAAAAACTGTTTTTT. Amino acid sequence: CASSLAPGPGEKLFF.

This clone has just one count. V usage is TRBV27 and J usage is TRBJ2-7; D is unclear. Germline V lookup: CDR1 MNHEY, CDR2 SMNVEV (reference sequence). The CDR3 is 13 amino acids. V gave up 8 bases and J gave up 4 bases, with 15 bases separating them. The CDR3 bases are TGTGCCAGCGCAACATACCCTCTTTACGAGCAGTACTTC. Translation: CASATYPLYEQYF.

This clone is a singleton in its sample. This chain connects TRBV19 to TRBJ2-7; TRBD2 matches 7 bases. The germline V gene has CDR1 LNHDA and CDR2 SQIVND (reference sequence). This CDR3 comprises 15 residues. V shed 3 bases, J shed 5 bases, and the junction held 10 bases outside the gene matches. CDR3 DNA sequence: TGTGCCAGTAGTATGTACGGGGGGTCCCTCGACGAGCAGTACTTC. Translated, it gives CASSMYGGSLDEQYF.

This clone is medium-sized (0.01 to 0.1%). The V and J genes are TRBV11-3 and TRBJ2-1; TRBD1 matches 9 bases. Germline-derived CDR1 and CDR2 are SGHNT and YENEEA. Germline trimming cut 3 bases from V and 13 bases from J; bases unmatched to any gene: 16. CDR3 length: 16 residues. CDR3 sequence reads: CASSLSGQGIGLRQFF. The CDR3 DNA reads as TGTGCCAGCAGCTTGTCGGGACAGGGAATCGGGTTAAGACAGTTCTTC.

This clone showed up just once. The V gene is TRBV29-1, the J gene TRBJ2-1; D is perhaps TRBD1 (5 bases). V was clipped by 0 bases and J by 6 bases, with 15 bases between them. Germline V gene data show CDR1 as SQVTM and CDR2 as ANQGSEA. The CDR3 covers 15 residues. CDR3 loop: CSVEDRVGVGNEQFF. The CDR3 nucleotides are TGCAGCGTTGAAGATCGCGTAGGGGTGGGCAATGAGCAGTTCTTC.

J is TRBJ2-7 and V is TRBV6-6; 9 positions match TRBD2. CDR1 MNHNY and CDR2 SVGAGI come from the germline V gene (reference sequence). There are 15 residues in the CDR3. V lost 0 bases, J lost 6 bases, and 6 bases stayed unmatched. CDR3 DNA: TGTGCCAGCAGTTACTCCGAGGGTAGCGGGGGCGAGCAGTACTTC. Translated, it gives CASSYSEGSGGEQYF.

The chain is built from TRBV5-6 and TRBJ2-1; no clear D gene. The V and J ends lost 2 bases and 10 bases respectively, with 7 bases between them. The germline CDR1 and CDR2 sequences are SGHDT and YYEEEE. The CDR3 extends over 11 amino acids. The CDR3: CASSFSAEQFF. CDR3 DNA sequence: TGTGCCAGCAGCTTTTCGGCCGAGCAGTTCTTC.

This rearrangement joins TRBV7-9 to TRBJ2-1, with 7 nucleotides matching TRBD2. The V and J ends lost 7 bases and 1 base, in that order; junction bases with no gene match: 10. CDR1 and CDR2 from the germline V gene are SEHNR and FQNEAQ (reference sequence). This CDR3 is built from 16 residues. The CDR3: CASTTAGGTSYNEQFF. CDR3 nucleotide sequence: TGTGCCAGCACCACTGCCGGGGGGACTTCCTACAATGAGCAGTTCTTC.

The chain carries TRBV27 and TRBJ1-1, with 9 bases fitting TRBD1. The CDR3 consists of 13 residues. Germline loops: CDR1 MNHEY, CDR2 SMNVEV (reference sequence). Unmatched junction bases numbered 2, after V lost 8 bases and J lost 1 base. CDR3 DNA: TGTGCCAGCGCGGGACAGGGGAACACTGAAGCTTTCTTT. Protein sequence: CASAGQGNTEAFF.

V is TRBV29-1 and J is TRBJ2-7; possible D gene TRBD1, 5 bases. The germline CDR1 and CDR2 sequences are SQVTM and ANQGSEA. The CDR3 consists of 13 residues. Trimming pared 4 bases from V and 0 bases from J, leaving 10 bases between. In DNA form, the CDR3 reads TGCAGCGTTGTTCCAGGGCCCTCCTACGAGCAGTACTTC. Residues: CSVVPGPSYEQYF.

This clone turned up a few times. The CDR3 bases are TGTGCTAGTGGTTTGCCCGAGGGGACAGGGGGCACTGAAGCTTTCTTT. This translates into CASGLPEGTGGTEAFF. The chain joins TRBV12-5 to TRBJ1-1, with 11 bases matching TRBD1. The J segment lost 4 bases and the V segment lost 2 bases, leaving 6 bases of the junction unmatched. The CDR3 sequence is 16 residues long. Per germline, CDR1 LGHNT and CDR2 FRNRAP.

The chain couples TRBV19 to TRBJ2-7; D remains unclear. Trimming took off 5 bases at V and 4 bases at J, with 18 bases between the two ends. This CDR3 contains 15 residues. The germline V gene has CDR1 LNHDA and CDR2 SQIVND (reference sequence). CDR3 nucleotides: TGTGCCAGTAGTCCCTCGGCGGTCCGGCCTTACGAGCAGTACTTC. Amino acids: CASSPSAVRPYEQYF.

The chain joins TRBV11-2 to TRBJ2-5; 9 bases align to TRBD2. This CDR3 has 15 amino acids. The junction had 8 bases not matched to a gene; V was cut back by 5 bases and J by 4 bases. Germline CDR1 is SGHAT and CDR2 is FQNNGV. The chain's CDR3 is CASSPSGGRGETQYF. The CDR3 coding sequence is TGTGCCAGCAGCCCGAGCGGGGGGCGGGGAGAGACCCAGTACTTC.

This CDR3 reads CASRTGNTEAFF. The CDR3 DNA follows: TGTGCCAGTAGGACGGGGAACACTGAAGCTTTCTTT. The chain carries TRBV19 and TRBJ1-1; D gene uncertain. The CDR3 covers 12 residues. Looked up from germline, CDR1 is LNHDA and CDR2 is SQIVND (reference sequence). Trimming removed 6 bases from V and 1 base from J, with 6 bases in between.

This rearrangement joins TRBV2 to TRBJ2-7; D is possibly TRBD1 or TRBD2 (5 bases each). V gave up 4 bases and J gave up 0 bases, with 16 bases separating them. The CDR3 runs to 16 residues. The germline V gene has CDR1 SNHLY and CDR2 FYNNEI. In DNA form, the CDR3 reads TGTGCCAGCAGTGTAACCCTCGGGGCCAGCTCCTACGAGCAGTACTTC. Translation: CASSVTLGASSYEQYF.

This chain connects TRBV6-1 to TRBJ1-2, with a tentative D call TRBD1 (5 bases). V shed 3 bases and J shed 5 bases, with 22 bases lying between them. The CDR3 has 17 residues. The germline CDR1 and CDR2 sequences are MNHNS and SASEGT. CDR3: CASSDFGTLYTGYGYTF. Here the CDR3 DNA reads TGTGCCAGCAGTGATTTCGGGACGCTCTATACTGGGTATGGCTACACCTTC.

This clone has only a few counts. J is TRBJ2-7 and V is TRBV2, with 7 bases matching TRBD1. Germline lookup yields CDR1 SNHLY and CDR2 FYNNEI. Unmatched junction bases numbered 9, after V lost 5 bases and J lost 5 bases. The CDR3 extends over 14 amino acids. The CDR3 DNA reads as TGTGCCAGCAGTACTCGGGACAGTTTGAACGAGCAGTACTTC. It yields the protein CASSTRDSLNEQYF.

CDR3 nucleotide sequence: TGCGCCAGCAGCCAACCACTGGGACAGGGGAACACCGGGGAGCTGTTTTTT. As protein: CASSQPLGQGNTGELFF. This chain uses TRBV4-3 with TRBJ2-2; 9 positions agree with TRBD1. The V gene's germline CDR1 is LGHNA and CDR2 YSLEER. V was pared by 2 bases and J by 1 base, with 5 bases of the junction left unmatched. CDR3 length equals 17 residues.